The 20 T cell receptor beta chains given below trace back to one sample, sequenced in a study of blood T cell repertoires in COVID-19. Sequencing was performed with immunoSEQ multiplex PCR; in TCRdb, only in-frame clones are kept and a portion is missing. The sample holds more than 100,000 clones, roughly nine tenths seen once. Specimen: peripheral blood. These TCRs come from a man in his fifties or sixties in a cohort sampled during active COVID-19.

The gene calls are TRBV19 and TRBJ2-6; the D gene is possibly TRBD1 (6 bases). The CDR3 is 15 residues long. Trimming took off 4 bases at V and 8 bases at J, with 15 bases between the two ends. Germline CDR1 is LNHDA and CDR2 is SQIVND (reference sequence). This chain's CDR3 is CASSNTGSRTNVLTF. As DNA, the CDR3 is TGTGCCAGTAGTAATACAGGGTCTAGGACCAACGTCCTGACTTTC.

The CDR3 nucleotides are TGTGCCAGCAGCTTAACCAGACAGGCGGGTGGCTACACCTTC. Its translation is CASSLTRQAGGYTF. The rearrangement links TRBV5-6 to TRBJ1-2; D perhaps matches TRBD1 (6 bases). Looked up from germline, CDR1 is SGHDT and CDR2 is YYEEEE. Trimming took off 2 bases at V and 7 bases at J, with 15 bases between the two ends. The length of the CDR3 is 14 residues.

This chain links TRBV4-2 with TRBJ1-1, with a possible D match to TRBD1 (5 bases). The CDR3 contains 16 residues. Trimming took 0 bases from V and 3 from J, leaving 14 bases between them. CDR1 and CDR2 (germline): LGHNA, YNFKEQ. The CDR3 DNA reads as TGTGCCAGCAGCCAAGATGGGGGAGGGAGGTACACTGAAGCTTTCTTT. Amino acids: CASSQDGGGRYTEAFF.

V is TRBV15 and J is TRBJ2-3; D gene unclear. Germline CDR1 is LNHNV and CDR2 is YYDKDF (reference sequence). The CDR3 is made up of 17 amino acids. Trimming took off 0 bases at V and 2 bases at J, with 15 bases between the two ends. The CDR3 here is CATSREGSNLITDTQYF. The CDR3 bases are TGTGCCACCAGCAGAGAAGGTAGCAACCTTATCACAGATACGCAGTATTTT. The entire variable domain, with the rest obtained from reference TRBV15 and TRBJ2-3, is as follows: DAMVIQNPRYQVTQFGKPVTLSCSQTLNHNVMYWYQQKSSQAPKLLFHYYDKDFNNEADTPDNFQSRRPNTSFCFLDIRSPGLGDTAMYLCATSREGSNLITDTQYFGPGTRLTVL.

The gene calls are TRBV2 and TRBJ1-5; 10 nucleotides match TRBD1. Germline V gives CDR1 SNHLY, CDR2 FYNNEI. This CDR3 spans 15 amino acids. The V gene end was trimmed by 5 bases and the J gene end by 1 base; junction bases not matched to a gene: 2. CDR3 coding DNA: TGTGCCAGCAGTCGGGACAGGGGCAGCAATCAGCCCCAGCATTTT. Its protein is CASSRDRGSNQPQHF.

The V gene is TRBV5-1, the J gene TRBJ2-2; the D gene is possibly TRBD1 (5 bases). Per germline, CDR1 SGHRS and CDR2 YFSETQ. V lost 4 bases, J lost 3 bases, and 13 bases lay in between. The CDR3 covers 15 residues. The CDR3 sequence: CASSTDKGDTGELFF. As DNA, the CDR3 is TGCGCCAGCAGCACGGACAAGGGCGACACCGGGGAGCTGTTTTTT.

J is TRBJ2-1 and V is TRBV10-3; TRBD2 is a possible D gene (6 bases). With 2 bases removed from V and 2 bases from J, the gap between germline ends came to 13 bases. The CDR3 sequence is 16 residues long. Looked up from germline, CDR1 is ENHRY and CDR2 is SYGVKD. The CDR3 spells CAISEPAGITYNEQFF. CDR3 bases: TGTGCCATCAGTGAGCCGGCGGGGATAACCTACAATGAGCAGTTCTTC.

V is TRBV5-1 and J is TRBJ1-2, with TRBD1 matching 9 bases. CDR3 size: 15 residues. Germline V gene data show CDR1 as SGHRS and CDR2 as YFSETQ. CDR3 in amino acids: CSSSPTSGTGHGYTF. CDR3 bases: TGCTCCTCGTCCCCAACCTCCGGGACAGGGCACGGCTACACCTTC.

The rearrangement uses TRBV14 and TRBJ1-3; D not resolved. CDR1 and CDR2 (germline): SGHDN, FVKESK. The CDR3 is 15 residues long. The V end was cut by 4 bases, the J end by 5 bases, with 15 bases between. The CDR3 DNA follows: TGTGCCAGCAGCCCCGATAACCGAGGGAGAAACACCATATATTTT. It specifies CASSPDNRGRNTIYF.

The DNA of the CDR3 is TGTGCCAGCAGCGTAACAACAGGGGATGGGACTGAAGCTTTCTTT. Translated: CASSVTTGDGTEAFF. The rearrangement uses TRBV9 and TRBJ1-1; TRBD1 matches 7 bases. CDR1 is SGDLS and CDR2 is YYNGEE in the germline V gene. Unmatched junction bases numbered 8, after V lost 1 base and J lost 5 bases. This CDR3 spans 15 amino acids.

The chain links TRBV19 to TRBJ2-7, with 7 bases that match TRBD1. With V trimmed by 4 bases and J by 0 bases, 6 bases remained unmatched. CDR3 length: 15 residues. Germline lookup yields CDR1 LNHDA and CDR2 SQIVND (reference sequence). CDR3 amino acids: CASSTRDSSSYEQYF. The CDR3, as DNA: TGTGCCAGTAGTACCCGGGACAGCAGCTCCTACGAGCAGTACTTC.

The chain has TRBV27 and TRBJ1-2; 8 positions match TRBD1. CDR3 length: 19 amino acids. Germline V CDR1 and CDR2: MNHEY, SMNVEV (reference sequence). The junction had 19 bases not matched to a gene; V was cut back by 7 bases and J by 0 bases. In nucleotides, the CDR3 is TGTGCCAGCACTCCCCGCGCCGCGACAGGGGAGGTAGCTAACTATGGCTACACCTTC. The encoded protein is CASTPRAATGEVANYGYTF.

The CDR3 DNA reads as TGTGCCAGTGGGTGGTGGTATAGCGCCTCCCAAGAGACCCAGTACTTC. It translates to CASGWWYSASQETQYF. The chain couples TRBV7-2 to TRBJ2-5; possible D gene TRBD2, 5 bases. Germline V gene lookup returns CDR1 SGHTA and CDR2 FQGNSA. The length of the CDR3 is 16 residues. V was trimmed by 9 bases and J by 1 base, leaving 21 bases between them.

The V call is TRBV5-1, the J call TRBJ1-1, with D perhaps matching TRBD1 (5 bases). Germline CDR1 reads SGHRS; CDR2 reads YFSETQ. CDR3 length equals 14 residues. Trimming cost V 1 base and J 8 bases, with 15 bases left between them. The CDR3 sequence is CASSLTGTWVEAFF. The CDR3 DNA is TGCGCCAGCAGCTTGACAGGCACATGGGTAGAAGCTTTCTTT.

The V call is TRBV6-2 or TRBV6-3, the J call TRBJ2-7; possibly TRBD2 for D (5 bases). Germline CDR1 reads MNHEY; CDR2 reads SVGEGT. The CDR3 runs to 12 residues. The germline V and J ends were trimmed by 2 bases and 4 bases, with 6 bases remaining between them. The CDR3 loop reads CASSYAGYEQYF. The CDR3 DNA reads TGTGCCAGCAGTTACGCGGGTTACGAGCAGTACTTC.

This sequence joins TRBV5-3 and TRBJ1-1; TRBD1 aligns across 7 bases. TRBV5-3 is an ORF for which the function is uncertain. Trimming cost V 4 bases and J 10 bases; bases outside gene matches: 13. This CDR3 contains 14 residues. Here the CDR3 DNA reads TGTGCCAGAAGCAACCCACGAGAGGGGGCGCGAGCTTTCTTT. This sequence encodes CARSNPREGARAFF.

The J gene is TRBJ1-6, the V gene TRBV5-4, with D tentatively TRBD1 (6 bases). The CDR3 is 16 amino acids. Germline V gives CDR1 SGHNT, CDR2 YYREEE (reference sequence). Between the trimmed V and J ends, which lost 3 bases and 14 bases, there was a span of 24 bases. This chain's CDR3 is CASSSRDISSRPTLHF. In DNA, the CDR3 is TGTGCCAGCAGCTCCCGGGACATATCCAGTAGACCAACCCTCCACTTT.

The chain combines TRBV11-3 with TRBJ2-6, with 7 bases aligning to TRBD1. The V gene's germline CDR1 is SGHNT and CDR2 YENEEA. CDR3 length equals 17 residues. With V trimmed by 5 bases and J by 0 bases, 7 bases remained unmatched. CDR3 in amino acids: CASSPPGQLSGANVLTF. Here the CDR3 DNA reads TGTGCCAGCAGCCCCCCGGGACAGCTCTCTGGGGCCAACGTCCTGACTTTC. The full variable domain, rest sourced from reference TRBV11-3 and TRBJ2-6, is EAGVVQSPRYKIIEKKQPVAFWCNPISGHNTLYWYLQNLGQGPELLIRYENEEAVDDSQLPKDRFSAERLKGVDSTLKIQPAELGDSAVYLCASSPPGQLSGANVLTFGAGSRLTVL.

This chain uses TRBV5-4 with TRBJ1-2, with D unresolved. This CDR3 is built from 12 residues. Trimming shortened V by 4 bases and J by 2 bases, and 6 bases separated the two germline ends. From germline, CDR1 is SGHNT and CDR2 YYREEE (reference sequence). The CDR3 reads CASSQLNYGYTF. CDR3 nucleotides: TGTGCCAGCAGCCAACTCAACTATGGCTACACCTTC.

This clone was detected once. The chain recombines TRBV6-2 or TRBV6-3 with TRBJ1-5, with 11 bases lining up with TRBD1. V lost 5 bases to trimming and J lost 6 bases; unmatched junction nucleotides: 6. CDR3 length: 15 amino acids. Germline CDR1 reads MNHEY; CDR2 reads SVGEGT. The CDR3 DNA follows: TGTGCCAGCAGTCCGGGGACAGGGGGGATTCAGCCCCAGCATTTT. The encoded protein is CASSPGTGGIQPQHF.